This T cell receptor beta chain came from a study of blood T cell repertoires in COVID-19 (dated by TCRdb to 2018 to 2020). Regarding the research as a whole: The collaborator samples originated in the United States, Italy and Spain and spanned the acute and convalescent phases of COVID-19. The material from the prospective study consisted of cDNA or gDNA derived from T cells, B-cell-depleted T cells, or PBMCs. Subjects who had been exposed to COVID-19, were actively infected with it, or had recovered from it provided the deeply sampled blood TCRbeta repertoires that made up the dataset. The repertoires were released in a freely available public database intended as a resource for research on the immune response to SARS-CoV-2. Where HLA class I and class II types were available, the types were taken from metadata supplied by the sample provider, not from assay-based typing. The samples were drawn from two sources: the first 160 participants of the ongoing ImmuneRACE study, and 1,254 subjects contributed by 6 global collaborators. A de-identified subject ID, COVID-19 status, age in years and sex were almost always included in the sample metadata.

TCRbeta CDR3 regions were amplified from genomic DNA using the immunoSEQ Assay, a bias-controlled multiplex PCR. Per the source publication's procedure: The number of nucleated cells in each sample was estimated from the amplification of reference gene primers within the assay. To quantify the absolute abundance of each unique TCRbeta CDR3 rearrangement, sequence reads were collapsed and filtered. For each sample, productive Simpson clonality was calculated by taking the square root of Simpson's diversity index across productive rearrangements. The source is immuneACCESS, and TCRdb retained only in-frame sequences with V and J called. Part of the clones is not carried over; for the studies checked, unresolved V genes explain less than half of this, and the remainder is unexplained. Clonal size and the V and J genes are those of that table, whereas D and trimming came from the DNA. The table for this sample lists about 150,000 clones; 84% of them were counted only once. The ten largest clones add up to around 9.8% of the sample.

What the study reported, not specific to this receptor: How much clinical and demographic metadata was included differed by source and by participant, and the metadata was provided uncurated.

Turning to this clone: Its target antigen remains unknown. No much larger clonotype is one base removed from it; base qualities were not supplied.

Germline trimming amounts to 5 bases on V and 8 bases on J, with 11 as the count of junction bases outside the gene matches. The germline V gene gives CDR1 as SGHRS and CDR2 as YFSETQ. Including the terminal cysteine and phenylalanine, the CDR3 comprises 14 residues. CDR3 DNA only is kept here, 42 bases in frame from base 1. Each collaborating institution followed its own protocols to collect whole blood in K2EDTA tubes. For TCRbeta analysis, collaborator samples were shipped as frozen whole blood, as isolated PBMCs, or as DNA extracted from either sample type. The TCR sequence derives from a woman between 50 and 59 years old with acute or convalescent COVID-19. The sequenced material came from peripheral blood. The rearranged chain carries TRBV5-1 and TRBJ1-1; 8 middle bases align to TRBD1. Read as DNA, the sequence is TGCGCCAGCAGTCCCATGCCTCGACAGGGGGAAGCTTTCTTT. Its coded protein is CASSPMPRQGEAFF.